This TCR beta chain was captured by sequencing in a study of neoadjuvant nivolumab and ipilimumab in lung cancer. Details on this clone: Its matching antigen is unknown.

TCRdb's copy holds only in-frame clones and misses some; the assay was immunoSEQ multiplex PCR. The sample lists roughly 14,000 clones, around two thirds occurring once. General study points: From pretherapy to surgery, tumor richness and clonality rose with dual therapy. TCR sequencing covered a small number of samples. TCR richness and clonality were higher in tumors than adjacent uninvolved lung.

The CDR3 is 13 residues long. Germline V gives CDR1 KGHSH, CDR2 LQKENI. V was trimmed by 0 bases and J by 5 bases, leaving 6 bases between them. The V call is TRBV18, the J call TRBJ2-3, with D unresolved. This TCR was recovered from an adult with non-small cell lung cancer. Sequences were derived from peripheral blood, sampled after neoadjuvant nivolumab, alone or with ipilimumab, at or shortly before surgery. The CDR3 DNA is TGTGCCAGCTCACCACCTTCAGAAGATACGCAGTATTTT. This translates into CASSPPSEDTQYF. The whole variable domain, filled in from reference TRBV18 and TRBJ2-3, reads NAGVMQNPRHLVRRRGQEARLRCSPMKGHSHVYWYRQLPEEGLKFMVYLQKENIIDESGMPKERFSAEFPKEGPSILRIQQVVRGDSAAYFCASSPPSEDTQYFGPGTRLTVL.